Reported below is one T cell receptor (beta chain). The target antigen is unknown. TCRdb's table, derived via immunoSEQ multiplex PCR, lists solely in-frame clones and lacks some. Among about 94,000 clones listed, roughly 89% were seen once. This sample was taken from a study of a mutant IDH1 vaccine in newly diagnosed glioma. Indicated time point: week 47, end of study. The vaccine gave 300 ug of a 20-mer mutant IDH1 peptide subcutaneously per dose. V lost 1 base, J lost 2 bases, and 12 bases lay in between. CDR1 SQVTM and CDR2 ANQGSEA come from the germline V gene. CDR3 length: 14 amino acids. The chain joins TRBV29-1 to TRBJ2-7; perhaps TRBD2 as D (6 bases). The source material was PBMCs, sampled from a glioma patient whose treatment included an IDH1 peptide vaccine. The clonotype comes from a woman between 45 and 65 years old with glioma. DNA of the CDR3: TGCAGCGTTGAAGGCGGGACGGGAACCTACGAGCAGTACTTC. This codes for CSVEGGTGTYEQYF.